The T cell receptor (beta chain) described here comes from a study of T cell clonality in common variable immunodeficiency. This clone was observed at least ten times. The CDR3 end is not reached by the read, which stops 3 residues before it; the germline J gene fills it in. Produced via immunoSEQ multiplex PCR; TCRdb's table is partial and in-frame only. The sample has about 52,000 clones, none seen only once. With V trimmed by 3 bases and J by 8 bases, 10 bases remained unmatched. The CDR3 has 15 residues. Germline CDR1 and CDR2: DFQATT and SNEGSKA (reference sequence). This TCR was sampled from a person aged 18 to 69 in good health. The sequencing sample was made of peripheral blood mononuclear cells. This chain connects TRBV20-1 to TRBJ2-3; 11 bases are shared with TRBD2. The covered CDR3 bases are TGCAGTGCTAGGGGGAGCGTAGCGGGAGGGGCTACG. Protein sequence: CSARGSVAGGAT. The complete CDR3 protein is CSARGSVAGGATQYF.